This T cell receptor beta chain is drawn from a study of blood T cell repertoires in COVID-19. Clones were read by immunoSEQ multiplex PCR, and TCRdb kept only the in-frame ones, dropping some. The sample carries more than 250,000 clones, roughly 82% recorded once. The germline V gene encodes CDR1 MNHEY and CDR2 SVGAGI. V lost 7 bases and J 2 bases, leaving 7 bases between the germline ends. This CDR3 spans 12 amino acids. Specimen: peripheral blood. The clonotype comes from a woman aged 50 to 60 with acute or convalescent COVID-19. This chain uses TRBV6-5 with TRBJ2-3; a weak D match, TRBD1 (5 bases). CDR3 coding DNA: TGTGCCAGCAAAGGGGACACAGATACGCAGTATTTT. This translates into CASKGDTDTQYF.